This T cell receptor (beta chain) emerged from a study of shared clonotypes between healthy human individuals. Study-wide background: Researchers assigned three CD4 naive, three CD4 memory, two CD8 naive and one CD8 memory plate to each donor.

With respect to this clone: What it binds is not known. Other DNA sequences in this sample translate to the same CDR3.

Donors were Caucasian adults residing in Nashville, Tennessee, USA. Measured with immunoSEQ multiplex PCR; TCRdb has only the in-frame clones, and not every one. The sample lists roughly 2.5 million clones; around nine tenths were seen once. The CDR3 covers 13 residues. The germline V gene has CDR1 MNHEY and CDR2 SMNVEV (reference sequence). V was trimmed by 1 base and J by 6 bases, leaving 6 bases between them. Study-wide findings and caveats: Some clonotypes were shared by all four sorted-subset donors, while others were not shared. The non-shared ones had lower generation probabilities than the shared ones.

This chain uses TRBV27 with TRBJ2-2; D is undetermined. This receptor was identified in a young man in good health. Sequencing used naive CD4+ T cells sorted from blood. As to subset: CD45RA+ positively selected. The CDR3 DNA sequence: TGTGCCAGCAGTTTATGGGGTTCCGGGGAGCTGTTTTTT. Translating it yields CASSLWGSGELFF.